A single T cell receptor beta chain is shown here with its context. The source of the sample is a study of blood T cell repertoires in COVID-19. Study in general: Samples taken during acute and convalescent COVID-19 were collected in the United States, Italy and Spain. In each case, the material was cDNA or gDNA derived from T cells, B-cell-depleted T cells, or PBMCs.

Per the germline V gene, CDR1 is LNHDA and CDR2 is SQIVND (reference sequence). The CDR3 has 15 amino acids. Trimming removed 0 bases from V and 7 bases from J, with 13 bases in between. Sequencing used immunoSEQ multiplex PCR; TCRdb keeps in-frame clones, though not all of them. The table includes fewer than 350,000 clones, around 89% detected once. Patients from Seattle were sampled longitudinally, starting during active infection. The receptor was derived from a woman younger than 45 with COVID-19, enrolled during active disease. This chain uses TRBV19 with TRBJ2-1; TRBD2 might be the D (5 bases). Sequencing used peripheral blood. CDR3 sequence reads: CASSIDSLVVNEQFF. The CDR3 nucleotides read TGTGCCAGTAGTATAGATTCACTAGTTGTGAATGAGCAGTTCTTC.